These 15 T cell receptor beta chains originate from one sample sequenced in a study of blood T cell repertoires in COVID-19. Assay: immunoSEQ multiplex PCR; the TCRdb copy retains only in-frame clones and omits some. This sample has 100,000 or so clones, with 80% to 90% found just once. Source material: peripheral blood. All receptors derive from a human donor in a cohort sampled during active COVID-19.

The rearrangement links TRBV9 to TRBJ2-7; 9 positions agree with TRBD1. CDR3 size: 15 residues. Trimming at V came to 4 bases and at J to 5 bases, leaving 10 bases not matched to a gene. Germline V CDR1 and CDR2: SGDLS, YYNGEE. The DNA for the CDR3 is TGTGCCAGCAGCCGATACCGGGACAGGGACAACGAGCAGTACTTC. Encoded protein: CASSRYRDRDNEQYF.

The J gene is TRBJ2-7, the V gene TRBV4-3; D gene uncertain. CDR1 and CDR2 (germline): LGHNA, YSLEER. The V and J ends lost 2 bases and 1 base respectively, with 6 bases between them. The CDR3 covers 13 residues. DNA for the CDR3: TGCGCCAGCAGCCAATACTCTTCCTACGAGCAGTACTTC. Translated, it gives CASSQYSSYEQYF.

This clone was recorded only once. The chain uses TRBV6-5 and TRBJ2-7; 12 nucleotides align to TRBD2. Germline V lookup: CDR1 MNHEY, CDR2 SVGAGI. The CDR3 is made up of 14 amino acids. Losses at the gene ends were 7 bases for V and 2 bases for J; bases not matched to a gene: 3. CDR3 DNA sequence: TGTGCCAGCATTCGGACTAGCGGGACCTACGAGCAGTACTTC. Protein sequence: CASIRTSGTYEQYF.

In its sample, this clone was seen a few times. The chain couples TRBV14 to TRBJ2-1, with D possibly matching TRBD2 (6 bases). Germline V CDR1 and CDR2: SGHDN, FVKESK. CDR3 length equals 13 residues. The germline V and J ends were trimmed by 1 base and 9 bases, with 10 bases remaining between them. CDR3 protein: CASSQGGVGEQFF. The CDR3 DNA is TGTGCCAGCAGCCAAGGCGGGGTAGGTGAGCAGTTCTTC. Based on the CDR3 plus reference TRBV14 and TRBJ2-1, the full variable domain is EAGVTQFPSHSVIEKGQTVTLRCDPISGHDNLYWYRRVMGKEIKFLLHFVKESKQDESGMPNNRFLAERTGGTYSTLKVQPAELEDSGVYFCASSQGGVGEQFFGPGTRLTVL.

This chain links TRBV5-1 with TRBJ1-5, with TRBD1 matching over 8 bases. The CDR3 consists of 15 residues. V shed 5 bases and J 6 bases; nucleotides not matched to a gene: 10. Germline V CDR1 and CDR2: SGHRS, YFSETQ. CDR3 protein: CASRATTGGSQPQHF. As DNA, the CDR3 is TGCGCCAGCAGAGCTACCACAGGGGGAAGTCAGCCCCAGCATTTT.

The chain recombines TRBV9 with TRBJ1-2, with TRBD1 identical over 7 bases. Trimming removed 3 bases from V and 4 bases from J; junction bases left unmatched: 12. Per germline, CDR1 SGDLS and CDR2 YYNGEE. The CDR3 runs 16 residues. CDR3 sequence reads: CASSAASTGTRYGYTF. In DNA, the CDR3 is TGTGCCAGCAGCGCAGCCTCGACAGGGACCCGCTATGGCTACACCTTC.

The V call is TRBV7-2, the J call TRBJ1-3; D possibly corresponds to TRBD1 (6 bases). Germline CDR1 SGHTA, CDR2 FQGNSA. V gave up 6 bases and J gave up 0 bases, with 9 bases separating them. There are 14 residues in the CDR3. This CDR3 reads CASSEQGSGNTIYF. The CDR3 DNA follows: TGTGCCAGCAGTGAACAGGGCTCTGGAAACACCATATATTTT.

This clone was seen a single time. The J gene is TRBJ2-1, the V gene TRBV3-1 (or the pseudogene TRBV3-2); 7 positions match TRBD2. Unmatched junction bases numbered 10, after V lost 1 base and J lost 7 bases. This CDR3 is built from 16 residues. The germline V gene has CDR1 LGHDT and CDR2 YNNKEL (reference sequence). CDR3 sequence reads: CASSQAGLAARNEQFF. The CDR3 nucleotides read TGTGCCAGCAGCCAAGCGGGGCTAGCGGCCCGAAATGAGCAGTTCTTC.

The genes are TRBV7-9 and TRBJ2-3, with a weak D call TRBD2 (5 bases). The germline V gene encodes CDR1 SEHNR and CDR2 FQNEAQ (reference sequence). Trimming pared 2 bases from V and 4 bases from J, leaving 13 bases between. This CDR3 region has 15 residues. The CDR3 reads CASSLQDGGPDTQYF. The CDR3 DNA follows: TGTGCCAGCAGCTTACAAGACGGAGGCCCAGATACGCAGTATTTT.

This rearrangement joins TRBV5-1 to TRBJ2-3, with 7 bases lining up with TRBD2. Unmatched junction bases numbered 8, after V lost 1 base and J lost 0 bases. The germline V gene has CDR1 SGHRS and CDR2 YFSETQ. The CDR3 spans 17 residues. The CDR3 region has the DNA TGCGCCAGCAGCTTGCCCCTGGGGGGAGGGAGCACAGATACGCAGTATTTT. It is translated as CASSLPLGGGSTDTQYF.

Here the CDR3 DNA reads TGTGCCAGTAGTAGGGACAGGGGTATCGAGACCCAGTACTTC. It yields the protein CASSRDRGIETQYF. The chain joins TRBV19 to TRBJ2-5; 10 nucleotides agree with TRBD1. The CDR3 totals 14 residues. CDR1 and CDR2 from the germline V gene are LNHDA and SQIVND (reference sequence). V lost 4 bases and J lost 5; bases outside the gene matches: 4.

This rearrangement joins TRBV19 to TRBJ1-5; D is undetermined. Germline V CDR1 and CDR2: LNHDA, SQIVND (reference sequence). Deletions cut 9 bases from V and 5 bases from J, with 23 bases between. The CDR3 consists of 16 residues. CDR3: CASHSVTGVSHQPQHF. The DNA for the CDR3 is TGTGCCAGCCACTCCGTAACGGGAGTTTCGCATCAGCCCCAGCATTTT.

The V call is TRBV3-1 (or the pseudogene TRBV3-2), the J call TRBJ1-4; no clear D. The V gene lost 0 bases and the J gene lost 8 bases, with 16 bases spanning the gap. Germline V CDR1 and CDR2: LGHDT, YNNKEL (reference sequence). This CDR3 has 16 residues. CDR3 nucleotides: TGTGCCAGCAGCCAAGAAAGCCCTACCTTCGGGGAAAAACTGTTTTTT. Translation: CASSQESPTFGEKLFF.

This clone appeared a single time. V usage is TRBV10-3 and J usage is TRBJ1-1; 8 bases align to TRBD1. Per germline, CDR1 ENHRY and CDR2 SYGVKD. The junction had 10 bases not matched to a gene; V was cut back by 1 base and J by 3 bases. The CDR3 consists of 17 residues. CDR3 nucleotide sequence: TGTGCCATCAGTGAGTACTTGGACAGGGTTGTTGACACTGAAGCTTTCTTT. Protein product: CAISEYLDRVVDTEAFF.

The table lists this clone with a count of one. The V call is TRBV5-6, the J call TRBJ1-5; D is ambiguous. The CDR3 loop spans 15 amino acids. Per germline, CDR1 SGHDT and CDR2 YYEEEE. V shed 0 bases and J shed 1 base, with 8 bases lying between them. CDR3 nucleotide sequence: TGTGCCAGCAGCTTGGGGTCAGGAAGCAATCAGCCCCAGCATTTT. It codes for CASSLGSGSNQPQHF.